This TCR beta chain was recorded in a study of OX40 agonist ivuxolimab in advanced cancers. Concerning the study at large: Ivuxolimab was a fully human IgG2 agonistic monoclonal antibody targeting the costimulatory receptor OX40 (CD134). Partial responses occurred in three dose-escalation patients: two with cutaneous melanoma and one with hepatocellular carcinoma. Of the approximately 50 dose-escalation patients, hepatocellular carcinoma was present in approximately 20, melanoma in approximately 15, renal cell carcinoma in 9 and head and neck cancer in 9. The monotherapy dose-escalation portion (N of about 47 patients) of the phase I ivuxolimab trial is reported in the paper. Patients were allowed to have had prior anti-PD-1, anti-PD-L1 or anti-CTLA-4 therapy, and 40% of the dose-escalation patients had previously received checkpoint inhibitors. Peripheral TCRbeta sequencing aimed to test whether ivuxolimab altered TCR sequence diversity and caused clonal T-cell expansion. In the dose-escalation cohort, 70% to 90% of patients were male, and the mean age was roughly 60 years with a range of roughly 20 to 80. Intravenous ivuxolimab was administered to patients every 2 weeks at six dose levels: 0.01, 0.1, 0.3, 1.5, 3 and 10 mg/kg. The study at large found these results: In partial responders in the 0.1-3.0 mg/kg groups, normalized peripheral clonal expansion was found to be among the lowest, especially among CD8+ T cells. Low levels of normalized T-cell clonal expansion were also seen in some patients who did not respond. On average, CD8+ T cells showed more expanded clones than CD4+ T cells after ivuxolimab. The antigen specificity of the peripheral T cells that underwent clonal expansion was not determined. At doses of 0.1 to 3.0 mg/kg, clonal expansion of both CD4+ and CD8+ T cells in blood was seen between baseline and week 6.

The trial excluded patients who had a history of autoimmune disease or were on systemic immunosuppression. Peripheral blood for TCR sequencing was collected from all dose cohorts at baseline, on cycle 4 day 1, and on cycle 7 day 1. Samples came from an open-label, multicenter, first-in-human phase I dose-escalation trial of ivuxolimab. The trial enrolled adults with locally advanced or metastatic head and neck squamous cell, hepatocellular, melanoma or renal cell carcinoma. Before TCR sequencing, CD4+ T cells and CD8+ T cells from peripheral blood were sorted into separate populations. For sequencing of the TCRbeta CDR3 region, genomic DNA was extracted from the sorted cells. The immunoSEQ Assay was used for sequencing of TCRbeta CDR3 regions. In TCRdb, the immuneACCESS table is reduced to in-frame sequences with V and J assigned. These tables do not hold every clone; where another copy was compared, an unresolved V gene accounts for under half, and the others remain unexplained. The sample profile shows tens of thousands of clones; approximately 92% of them were found once. Jointly, the top ten make up around 0.3% of the sample.

Sequences SGHDT (CDR1) and YYEEEE (CDR2) are obtained from the germline V gene. The V end gives up 4 bases and the J end 6 bases, leaving 2 bases in the junction not matched to a gene. CDR3 length: 14 amino acids, cysteine to phenylalanine. Solely the CDR3 DNA is kept, with 42 bases framed from the first base. For this clone: It lacks a known antigen. No base quality values were provided; no much bigger clone lies one nucleotide off.

The sequencing here drew on CD4+ or CD8+ T cells sorted from blood, taken in a trial of the OX40 agonist ivuxolimab. The sequence was collected from an adult with an advanced solid tumor such as melanoma, head and neck, liver or kidney cancer. The rearranged chain carries TRBV5-6 and TRBJ2-2, with 11 bases aligning to TRBD2. The nucleotide sequence is TGTGCCAGCAGCGGGGGACTAGCGGCCGGGGAGCTGTTTTTT. This gives the protein CASSGGLAAGELFF.